This TCR beta chain appears in the sequencing data of a study of cytomegalovirus exposure and HLA in healthy donors. Vbeta (60) and Jbeta (13) primers were used in the PCR. Here immunoSEQ multiplex PCR was the method, and the copy in TCRdb shows in-frame clones only, minus some. The sample records a few hundred thousand clones, approximately 80% being singletons. Germline lookup yields CDR1 SGHTA and CDR2 FQGTGA. The CDR3 loop spans 15 amino acids. Between the trimmed V and J ends, which lost 5 bases and 1 base, there was a span of 13 bases. The clonotype comes from a girl under 18 in good health and CMV-seronegative. The material sequenced was PBMCs. The chain uses TRBV7-3 and TRBJ2-3; D call uncertain. CDR3 loop: CASSLTRLGTDTQYF. Written as DNA, the CDR3 is TGTGCCAGCAGCCTTACTCGTTTGGGCACAGATACGCAGTATTTT. The full variable domain, in which reference TRBV7-3 and TRBJ2-3 provide the parts outside the CDR3, is GAGVSQTPSNKVTEKGKYVELRCDPISGHTALYWYRQSLGQGPEFLIYFQGTGAADDSGLPNDRFFAVRPEGSVSTLKIQRTERGDSAVYLCASSLTRLGTDTQYFGPGTRLTVL.